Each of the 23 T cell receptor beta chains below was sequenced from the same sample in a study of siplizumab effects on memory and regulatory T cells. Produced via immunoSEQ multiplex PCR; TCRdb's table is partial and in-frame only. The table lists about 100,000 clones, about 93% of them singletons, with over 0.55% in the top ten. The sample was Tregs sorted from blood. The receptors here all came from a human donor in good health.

The CDR3 sequence: CASSPTGQAGNTIYF. The CDR3 DNA is TGTGCCAGCTCCCCCACGGGACAGGCTGGAAACACCATATATTTT. The chain carries TRBV18 and TRBJ1-3, with 8 bases fitting TRBD1. The CDR3 sequence is 15 residues long. After removal of 6 bases from V and 2 bases from J, the junction contained 6 bases not matched to a gene. Germline V gene data show CDR1 as KGHSH and CDR2 as LQKENI. Supplemented by reference TRBV18 and TRBJ1-3, the full variable domain reads NAGVMQNPRHLVRRRGQEARLRCSPMKGHSHVYWYRQLPEEGLKFMVYLQKENIIDESGMPKERFSAEFPKEGPSILRIQQVVRGDSAAYFCASSPTGQAGNTIYFGEGSWLTVV.

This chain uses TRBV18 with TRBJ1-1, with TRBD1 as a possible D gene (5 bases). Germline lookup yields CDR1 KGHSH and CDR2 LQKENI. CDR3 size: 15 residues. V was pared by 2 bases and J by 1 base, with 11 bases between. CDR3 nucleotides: TGTGCCAGCTCACCAGCAGGGCCCTCGAACACTGAAGCTTTCTTT. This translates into CASSPAGPSNTEAFF.

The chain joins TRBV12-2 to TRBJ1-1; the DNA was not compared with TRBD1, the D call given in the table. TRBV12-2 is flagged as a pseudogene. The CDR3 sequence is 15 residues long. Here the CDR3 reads CASRLGTTGSIIPFF. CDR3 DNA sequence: TGTGCAAGTCGCTTAGGGACGACAGGGTCGATTATTCCTTTCTTT.

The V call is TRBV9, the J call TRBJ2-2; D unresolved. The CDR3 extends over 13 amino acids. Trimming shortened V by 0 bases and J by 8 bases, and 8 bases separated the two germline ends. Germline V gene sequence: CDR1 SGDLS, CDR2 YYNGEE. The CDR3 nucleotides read TGTGCCAGCAGCGTAGTGGAACTTGGGGAGCTGTTTTTT. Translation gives CASSVVELGELFF.

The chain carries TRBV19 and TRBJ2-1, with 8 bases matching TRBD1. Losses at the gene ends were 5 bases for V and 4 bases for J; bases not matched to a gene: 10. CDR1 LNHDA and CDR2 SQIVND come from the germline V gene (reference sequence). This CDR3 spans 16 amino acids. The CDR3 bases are TGTGCCAGTAGTTCAACAGGGGGTGTTTATTACAATGAGCAGTTCTTC. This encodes CASSSTGGVYYNEQFF.

The CDR3 loop reads CASGQTWGTNYEQYF. The CDR3 coding sequence is TGTGCCAGCGGGCAAACGTGGGGGACTAACTACGAGCAGTACTTC. The J gene is TRBJ2-7, the V gene TRBV6-5, with TRBD2 identical over 7 bases. Germline-derived CDR1 and CDR2 are MNHEY and SVGAGI. V lost 8 bases, J lost 3 bases, and 13 bases stayed unmatched. The CDR3 is 15 residues long.

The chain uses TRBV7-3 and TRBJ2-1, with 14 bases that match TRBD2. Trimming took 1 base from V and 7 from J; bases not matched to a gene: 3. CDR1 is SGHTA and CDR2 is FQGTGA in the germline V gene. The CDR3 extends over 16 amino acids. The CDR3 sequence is CASSLKGTSGSNEQFF. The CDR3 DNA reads TGTGCCAGCAGCTTAAAAGGGACTAGCGGGAGTAATGAGCAGTTCTTC.

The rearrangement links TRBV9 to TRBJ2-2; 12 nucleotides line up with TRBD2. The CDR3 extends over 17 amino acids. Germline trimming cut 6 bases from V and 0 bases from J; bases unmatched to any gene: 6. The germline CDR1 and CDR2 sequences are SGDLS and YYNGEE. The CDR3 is CASTILAGGPNTGELFF. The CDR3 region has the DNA TGTGCCAGCACCATCCTAGCGGGAGGGCCGAACACCGGGGAGCTGTTTTTT.

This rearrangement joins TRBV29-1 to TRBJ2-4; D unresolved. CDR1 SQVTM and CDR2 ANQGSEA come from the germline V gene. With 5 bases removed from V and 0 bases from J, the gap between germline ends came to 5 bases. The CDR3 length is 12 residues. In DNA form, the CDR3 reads TGCAGCGTTTATGTAGCCAAAAACATTCAGTACTTC. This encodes CSVYVAKNIQYF.

The DNA for the CDR3 is TGCGCCAGCAGTTACTCGCAAGAGACCCAGTACTTC. Protein sequence: CASSYSQETQYF. This chain connects TRBV5-1 to TRBJ2-5; no reliable D call. The CDR3 contains 12 residues. V was pared by 5 bases and J by 2 bases, with 7 bases between. Per the germline V gene, CDR1 is SGHRS and CDR2 is YFSETQ.

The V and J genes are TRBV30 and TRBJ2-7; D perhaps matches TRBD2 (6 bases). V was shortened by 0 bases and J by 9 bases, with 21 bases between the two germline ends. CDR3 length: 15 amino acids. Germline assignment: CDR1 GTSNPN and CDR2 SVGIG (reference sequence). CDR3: CAWSVKGLMNKGQYF. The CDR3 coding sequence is TGTGCCTGGAGTGTAAAAGGACTAATGAATAAGGGGCAGTACTTC.

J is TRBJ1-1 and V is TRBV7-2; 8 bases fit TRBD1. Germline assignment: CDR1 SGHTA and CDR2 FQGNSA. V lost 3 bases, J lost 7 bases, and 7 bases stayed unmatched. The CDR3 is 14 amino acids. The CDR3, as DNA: TGTGCCAGCAGCTTTCTAACAGGGGGAAATGAAGCTTTCTTT. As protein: CASSFLTGGNEAFF.

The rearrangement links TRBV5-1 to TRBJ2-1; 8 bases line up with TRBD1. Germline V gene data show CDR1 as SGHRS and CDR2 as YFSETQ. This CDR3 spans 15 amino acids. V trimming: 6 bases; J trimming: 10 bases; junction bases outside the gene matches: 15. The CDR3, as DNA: TGCGCCAGCACCATAAACTCCGGGACAGGTTACGAGCAGTTCTTC. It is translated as CASTINSGTGYEQFF.

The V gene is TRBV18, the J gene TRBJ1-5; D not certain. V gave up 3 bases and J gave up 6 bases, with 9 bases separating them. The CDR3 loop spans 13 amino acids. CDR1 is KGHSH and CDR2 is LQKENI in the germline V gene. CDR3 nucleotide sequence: TGTGCCAGCTCACCCCAGCAAGTTCAGCCCCAGCATTTT. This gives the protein CASSPQQVQPQHF.

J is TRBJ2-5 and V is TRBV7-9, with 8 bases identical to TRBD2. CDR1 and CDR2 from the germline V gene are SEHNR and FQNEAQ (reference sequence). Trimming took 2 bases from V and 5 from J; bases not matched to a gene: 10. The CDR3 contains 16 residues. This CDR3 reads CASSLISAGVRETQYF. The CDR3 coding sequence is TGTGCCAGCAGCTTAATTTCAGCGGGAGTGAGGGAGACCCAGTACTTC.

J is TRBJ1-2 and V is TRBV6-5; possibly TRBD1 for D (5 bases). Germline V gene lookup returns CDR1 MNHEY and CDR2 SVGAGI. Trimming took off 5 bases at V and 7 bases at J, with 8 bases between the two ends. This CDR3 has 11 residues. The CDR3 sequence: CASSEGLGYTF. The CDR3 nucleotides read TGTGCCAGCAGTGAGGGGCTTGGCTACACCTTC.

CDR3 nucleotide sequence: TGTGCCAGCAGTTACGACTACACAGATACGCAGTATTTT. This encodes CASSYDYTDTQYF. This chain connects TRBV6-5 to TRBJ2-3, with TRBD2 as a possible D gene (5 bases). V lost 2 bases and J lost 2, with 5 bases in between. Germline loops: CDR1 MNHEY, CDR2 SVGAGI. CDR3 length: 13 amino acids.

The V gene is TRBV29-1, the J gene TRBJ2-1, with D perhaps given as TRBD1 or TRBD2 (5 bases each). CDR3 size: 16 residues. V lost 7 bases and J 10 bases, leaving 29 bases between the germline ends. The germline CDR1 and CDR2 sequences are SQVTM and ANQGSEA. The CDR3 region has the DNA TGCAGCGGGTCTTCTTCCACAGGACCGGCGGGCTGGGAGCAGTTCTTC. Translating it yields CSGSSSTGPAGWEQFF.

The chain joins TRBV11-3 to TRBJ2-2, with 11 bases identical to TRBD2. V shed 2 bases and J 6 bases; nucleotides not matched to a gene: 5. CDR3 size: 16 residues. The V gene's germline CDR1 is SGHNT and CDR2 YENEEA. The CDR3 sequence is CASSLFSGRAAGELFF. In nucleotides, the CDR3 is TGTGCCAGCAGCTTATTTAGCGGGAGGGCCGCCGGGGAGCTGTTTTTT.

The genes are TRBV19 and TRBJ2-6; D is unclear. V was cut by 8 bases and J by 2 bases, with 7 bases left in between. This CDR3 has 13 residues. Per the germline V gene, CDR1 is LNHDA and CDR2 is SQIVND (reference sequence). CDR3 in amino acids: CASSAAGANVLTF. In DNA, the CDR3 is TGTGCCAGTTCGGCCGCTGGGGCCAACGTCCTGACTTTC.

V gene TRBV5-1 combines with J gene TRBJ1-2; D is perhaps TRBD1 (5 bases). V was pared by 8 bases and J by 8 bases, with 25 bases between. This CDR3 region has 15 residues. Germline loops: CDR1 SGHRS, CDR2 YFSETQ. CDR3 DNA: TGCGCCAGTCGAACTCCCGGGACGGAGCTCTCCGGCTACACCTTC. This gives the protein CASRTPGTELSGYTF.

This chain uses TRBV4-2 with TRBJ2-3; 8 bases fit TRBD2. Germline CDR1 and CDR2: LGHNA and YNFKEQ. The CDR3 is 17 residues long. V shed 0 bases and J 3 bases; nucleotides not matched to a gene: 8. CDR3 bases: TGTGCCAGCAGCCAAGAATGGGCGGGAGGCCCGACAGATACGCAGTATTTT. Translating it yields CASSQEWAGGPTDTQYF.

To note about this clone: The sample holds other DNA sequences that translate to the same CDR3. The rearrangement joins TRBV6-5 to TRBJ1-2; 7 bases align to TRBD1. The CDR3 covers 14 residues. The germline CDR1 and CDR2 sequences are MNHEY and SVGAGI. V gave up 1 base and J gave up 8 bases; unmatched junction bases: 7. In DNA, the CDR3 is TGTGCCAGCAGTTACTACGGGACAGCGGACGGCTACACCTTC. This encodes CASSYYGTADGYTF.